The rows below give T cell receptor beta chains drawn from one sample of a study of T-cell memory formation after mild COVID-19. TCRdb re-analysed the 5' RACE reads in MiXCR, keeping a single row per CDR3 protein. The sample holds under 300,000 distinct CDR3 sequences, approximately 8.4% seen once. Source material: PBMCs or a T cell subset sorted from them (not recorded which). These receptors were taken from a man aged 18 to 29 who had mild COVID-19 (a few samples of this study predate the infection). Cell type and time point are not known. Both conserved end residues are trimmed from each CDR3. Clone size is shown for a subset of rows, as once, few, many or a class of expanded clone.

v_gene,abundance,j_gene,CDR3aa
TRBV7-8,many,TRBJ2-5,ASSHGGQETQY
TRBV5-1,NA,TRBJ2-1,ASSLGDWSSYNEQF
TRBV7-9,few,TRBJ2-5,ASSLGFGGATAETQY
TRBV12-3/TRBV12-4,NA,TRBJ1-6,ASRPGQLKNSPLH
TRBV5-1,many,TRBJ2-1,ASSLEGAQF
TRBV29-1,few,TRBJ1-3,SAGGPGNSGNTIY
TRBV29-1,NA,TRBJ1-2,SVERTGLGYT
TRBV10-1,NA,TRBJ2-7,ASSDSGGDRQY
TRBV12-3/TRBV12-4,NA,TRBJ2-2,ASDTTGSGELF
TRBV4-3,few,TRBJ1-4,ASSQVEDPGEKLF
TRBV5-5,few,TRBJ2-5,ASSLGGETKTQY
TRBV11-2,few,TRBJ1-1,ASSTTWGVAEAF
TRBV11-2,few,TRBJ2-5,ASSWGDHNPQETQY
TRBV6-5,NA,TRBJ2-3,ASSYGGLGPTDTQY
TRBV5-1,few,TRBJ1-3,ASSLGGEAGNTIY
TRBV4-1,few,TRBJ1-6,ASSQGTWGSYNSPLH
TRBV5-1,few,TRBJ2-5,ASSFGLAGKETQY
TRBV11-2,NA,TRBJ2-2,ASSRGAYTGELF
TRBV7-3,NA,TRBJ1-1,ASRPTGENTEAF
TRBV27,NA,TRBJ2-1,AWGSSYNEQF
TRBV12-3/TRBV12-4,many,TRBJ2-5,ASSSGGGQETQY
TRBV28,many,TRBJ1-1,ASSFQYSNPNTEAF
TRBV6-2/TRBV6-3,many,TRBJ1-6,ASSRDPRGSPLH
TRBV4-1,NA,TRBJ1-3,ASSLRPVAGNTIY